A single sample gave rise to the 24 T cell receptor beta chains below, sequenced in a study of T cells in Graves' hyperthyroidism and ophthalmopathy. The TCR beta CDR3 regions underwent amplification using RNA transcripts as the source. The study used the HTBI primer set for a first-round RT-PCR of the TCR CDR3. TCRdb analysed the multiplex PCR reads with MiXCR anew, one entry per CDR3 protein. The sample consists of 500,000 to 750,000 distinct CDR3 sequences, around 16% of them appearing once. The sample was blood. The receptors were sampled from a woman under 40 with Graves' hyperthyroidism.

The CDR3 bases are TGCGCCAGCAGCCAGGCTAGTCATACGCAGTATTTT. This translates into CASSQASHTQYF. The rearrangement joins TRBV4-1 to TRBJ2-3; no reliable D call. Germline loops: CDR1 MGHRA, CDR2 YSYEKL. V was trimmed by 3 bases and J by 7 bases, leaving 8 bases between them. The CDR3 contains 12 residues.

This clonotype was observed at least ten times. This sequence joins TRBV7-9 and TRBJ2-1; TRBD2 agrees at 12 bases. CDR1 and CDR2 (germline): SEHNR, FQNEAQ (reference sequence). CDR3 length: 17 amino acids. V was pared by 4 bases and J by 3 bases, with 7 bases of the junction left unmatched. The CDR3 region has the DNA TGTGCCAGCAGCTCCCACCTGACTAGCGGGAGCTACAATGAGCAGTTCTTC. This translates into CASSSHLTSGSYNEQFF.

This clonotype was observed a few times. The V call is TRBV6-4, the J call TRBJ2-1; unclear D gene. Trimming left V 3 bases short and J 0 bases short, with 12 bases between. Germline CDR1 and CDR2: MRHNA and SNTAGT. The CDR3 is made up of 16 amino acids. The CDR3 sequence is CASSERGPSSYNEQFF. The CDR3 nucleotides are TGTGCCAGCAGTGAAAGAGGCCCCAGCTCCTACAATGAGCAGTTCTTC.

The rearrangement joins TRBV18 to TRBJ2-7, with a possible D match to TRBD1 (5 bases). CDR1 and CDR2 (germline): KGHSH, LQKENI. The CDR3 has 13 residues. V dropped 2 bases and J dropped 4 bases, with 9 bases sitting between them. The CDR3 nucleotides are TGTGCCAGCTCACCAGGGGCTGGGTACGAGCAGTACTTC. This translates into CASSPGAGYEQYF.

The J gene is TRBJ1-2, the V gene TRBV19; maybe TRBD1 (5 bases). Trimming cost V 10 bases and J 3 bases, with 18 bases left between them. The CDR3 extends over 14 amino acids. The germline CDR1 and CDR2 sequences are LNHDA and SQIVND (reference sequence). DNA for the CDR3: TGTGCCACCGATGGGGGGGGTGCCGACTATGGCTACACCTTC. It is translated as CATDGGGADYGYTF.

This clonotype has ten or more counts. At one end, the junction sequence differs from germline, possibly due to a read error. The chain links TRBV5-1 to TRBJ2-3; maybe TRBD2 (6 bases). This CDR3 has 16 residues. Germline V gene sequence: CDR1 SGHRS, CDR2 YFSETQ. Here the CDR3 DNA reads TGTGCCAGCAGCTTGGGCGCCGGGACTAGCACAGATACGCAGTATTTT. It is translated as CASSLGAGTSTDTQYF.

This clonotype was detected many times. The chain recombines TRBV11-1 with TRBJ2-3; the D is unclear. This CDR3 has 14 residues. Per the germline V gene, CDR1 is SGHAT and CDR2 is FQDESV (reference sequence). V lost 0 bases and J lost 3, with 7 bases in between. The CDR3 sequence: CASSLAHGTDTQYF. The CDR3 region has the DNA TGTGCCAGCAGCTTAGCGCATGGTACAGATACGCAGTATTTT.

This clonotype was detected many times. V and J are TRBV12-3 or TRBV12-4 and TRBJ2-3; a weak D match, TRBD1 (6 bases). The CDR3 runs 13 residues. The V end lost 2 bases, the J end lost 7 bases, and 10 bases lay between the germline ends. For the CDR3, the DNA is TGTGCCAGCAGTTTACTGGGGGCAAATACGCAGTATTTT. As protein: CASSLLGANTQYF.

This clonotype was recorded at least ten times. This chain uses TRBV20-1 with TRBJ2-7, with no clear D. Germline V gene lookup returns CDR1 DFQATT and CDR2 SNEGSKA (reference sequence). The CDR3 consists of 15 residues. Trimming stripped 4 bases from V and 0 bases from J, with 16 bases between. DNA of the CDR3: TGCAGTGCTAAAGATCACCGGACGAGCTCCTACGAGCAGTACTTC. This sequence encodes CSAKDHRTSSYEQYF.

This clonotype was observed at least ten times. The CDR3: CASSFLTSGDYEQYF. The CDR3 nucleotides read TGTGCCAGCAGTTTCCTGACTAGCGGGGACTACGAGCAGTACTTC. V usage is TRBV12-3 or TRBV12-4 and J usage is TRBJ2-7; TRBD2 matches at 11 bases. The junction had 4 bases not matched to a gene; V was cut back by 3 bases and J by 3 bases. CDR3 length: 15 amino acids.

V gene TRBV13 combines with J gene TRBJ1-6, with 8 bases fitting TRBD1. CDR1 is PRHDT, CDR2 FYEKMQ, per germline (reference sequence). The CDR3 has 18 residues. With 4 bases clipped from V and 3 bases from J, the junction kept 11 bases outside the gene matches. The CDR3 region is CASSSRTGHPFYNSPLHF. In nucleotides, the CDR3 is TGTGCCAGCAGCTCACGGACAGGGCACCCCTTCTATAATTCACCCCTCCACTTT.

This clonotype was seen repeatedly, ten times or more. The gene calls are TRBV7-3 and TRBJ2-1; the D gene could be TRBD1 or TRBD2 (5 bases each). CDR1 SGHTA and CDR2 FQGTGA come from the germline V gene. The CDR3 extends over 15 amino acids. Trimming took off 5 bases at V and 2 bases at J, with 13 bases between the two ends. The CDR3, as DNA: TGTGCCAGCAGCCCCGGGACCCAGACCTACAATGAGCAGTTCTTC. Residues: CASSPGTQTYNEQFF.

This clonotype was recorded at least ten times. V and J are TRBV11-1 and TRBJ1-2; 8 bases line up with TRBD1. Per germline, CDR1 SGHAT and CDR2 FQDESV (reference sequence). This CDR3 region has 13 residues. The junction had 5 bases not matched to a gene; V was cut back by 5 bases and J by 6 bases. The CDR3 coding sequence is TGTGCCAGCAGCGCGACAGGGGTAGATGGCTACACCTTC. Translation gives CASSATGVDGYTF.

The rearrangement uses TRBV5-1 and TRBJ1-1; TRBD1 matches at 7 bases. This CDR3 is 15 amino acids long. Looked up from germline, CDR1 is SGHRS and CDR2 is YFSETQ. J gave up 1 base and V 5 bases, and 8 bases lay outside the gene matches. The CDR3 sequence: CASRFTGAPNTEAFF. The CDR3 nucleotides read TGCGCCAGCAGGTTTACAGGGGCTCCGAACACTGAAGCTTTCTTT.

This clonotype was counted only a few times. The chain uses TRBV27 and TRBJ1-5; no firm D call. Deletions cut 1 base from V and 1 base from J, with 20 bases between. Germline V gives CDR1 MNHEY, CDR2 SMNVEV (reference sequence). The CDR3 is 19 amino acids. The CDR3 loop reads CASSLWPPGDRPSNQPQHF. The DNA for the CDR3 is TGTGCCAGCAGTTTATGGCCCCCTGGGGATCGACCCAGCAATCAGCCCCAGCATTTT.

This clonotype showed up many times. The V and J genes are TRBV7-9 and TRBJ2-4, with 9 bases matching TRBD1. Germline CDR1 is SEHNR and CDR2 is FQNEAQ (reference sequence). J gave up 7 bases and V 0 bases, and 7 bases lay outside the gene matches. The length of the CDR3 is 16 residues. The CDR3 sequence: CASSLASGTGWNIQYF. DNA for the CDR3: TGTGCCAGCAGCTTAGCGTCCGGGACAGGGTGGAACATTCAGTACTTC. The full variable domain, rest sourced from reference TRBV7-9 and TRBJ2-4, is DTGVSQNPRHKITKRGQNVTFRCDPISEHNRLYWYRQTLGQGPEFLTYFQNEAQLEKSRLLSDRFSAERPKGSFSTLEIQRTEQGDSAMYLCASSLASGTGWNIQYFGAGTRLSVL.

The chain combines TRBV9 with TRBJ2-6, with D unclear. Germline V gives CDR1 SGDLS, CDR2 YYNGEE. V lost 4 bases and J lost 0, with 11 bases in between. CDR3 length equals 16 residues. The CDR3 protein is CASSPHKTSGANVLTF. CDR3 DNA sequence: TGTGCCAGCAGCCCCCATAAAACCTCTGGGGCCAACGTCCTGACTTTC.

This clonotype turned up a few times. The chain employs TRBV27 and TRBJ2-7; D not certain. Germline CDR1 reads MNHEY; CDR2 reads SMNVEV (reference sequence). The CDR3 covers 12 residues. V was pared by 2 bases and J by 7 bases, with 9 bases between. The CDR3 is CASSLPDKEQYF. In DNA form, the CDR3 reads TGTGCCAGCAGTTTACCAGACAAGGAGCAGTACTTC.

On this clonotype itself: This may be a read error: a much more frequent sequence differs by one nucleotide. V is TRBV19 and J is TRBJ2-7, with 8 positions matching TRBD2. The CDR3 sequence is 13 residues long. Per the germline V gene, CDR1 is LNHDA and CDR2 is SQIVND (reference sequence). Unmatched junction bases numbered 6, after V lost 7 bases and J lost 4 bases. The chain's CDR3 is CASTGTSGYEQYF. The CDR3 region has the DNA TGTGCCAGTACTGGAACTAGCGGATACGAGCAGTACTTC.

There are a few counts of this clonotype. V usage is TRBV7-9 and J usage is TRBJ1-6, with D hard to call. Germline V gene sequence: CDR1 SEHNR, CDR2 FQNEAQ (reference sequence). V was pared by 1 base and J by 8 bases, with 21 bases between. The CDR3 extends over 18 amino acids. CDR3 sequence (DNA): TGTGCCAGCAGCTTAGGGAGGGCCAGATCCGTCAAACATTCACCCCTCCACTTT. Translated, it gives CASSLGRARSVKHSPLHF.

This clonotype has ten or more counts. The J gene is TRBJ2-5, the V gene TRBV12-3 or TRBV12-4; TRBD2 is a possible D gene (6 bases). The ends were cut back, 7 bases at V and 5 bases at J, with 17 bases in the middle. There are 14 residues in the CDR3. CDR3 residues: CASTEDGAGETQYF. DNA of the CDR3: TGTGCCAGCACCGAGGATGGGGCGGGGGAGACCCAGTACTTC.

This clonotype was seen many times. The chain joins TRBV6-1 to TRBJ1-2, with 9 bases identical to TRBD1. CDR3 size: 16 residues. Trimming removed 4 bases from V and 8 bases from J; junction bases left unmatched: 14. Germline V gives CDR1 MNHNS, CDR2 SASEGT. CDR3 in amino acids: CASSGGQGRGRGGYTF. DNA of the CDR3: TGTGCCAGCAGTGGGGGACAGGGAAGAGGAAGGGGAGGCTACACCTTC.

This clonotype came up a few times. V is TRBV7-9 and J is TRBJ2-1; TRBD1 aligns across 9 bases. With V trimmed by 0 bases and J by 3 bases, 3 bases remained unmatched. The CDR3 runs 16 residues. Germline assignment: CDR1 SEHNR and CDR2 FQNEAQ (reference sequence). CDR3 DNA: TGTGCCAGCAGCTTAGCTGGGACAGGGCTCTACAATGAGCAGTTCTTC. Translated, it gives CASSLAGTGLYNEQFF.

This clonotype occurred once. This CDR3 is missing its conserved last phenylalanine or tryptophan, likely due to a read error. The chain is built from TRBV18 and TRBJ2-7, with 11 positions matching TRBD1. Germline CDR1 KGHSH, CDR2 LQKENI. Trimming removed 0 bases from V and 3 bases from J; junction bases left unmatched: 1. The CDR3 loop spans 15 amino acids. The CDR3 reads CASSPPGTGGYEQYL. CDR3 nucleotide sequence: TGTGCCAGCTCACCACCCGGGACAGGGGGCTACGAGCAGTACCTC.